Each of the 28 T cell receptor beta chains below was sequenced from the same sample in a study of cytomegalovirus exposure and HLA in healthy donors. The method was immunoSEQ multiplex PCR; TCRdb's version includes in-frame clones alone and lacks a portion of them. The sample lists over 75,000 clones; 85% were seen once. The sample was PBMCs. Receptors originate from a man between 18 and 29 years old in good health and CMV-seropositive.

The J gene is TRBJ1-3, the V gene TRBV9, with a possible D match to TRBD1 (6 bases). Trimming removed 4 bases from V and 3 bases from J, with 11 bases in between. This CDR3 spans 14 amino acids. Looked up from germline, CDR1 is SGDLS and CDR2 is YYNGEE. CDR3 sequence (DNA): TGTGCCAGCAGCTGGGGGACATTTGGAAACACCATATATTTT. Translating it yields CASSWGTFGNTIYF.

CDR3 nucleotide sequence: TGTGCCAGCAGTATCACAAGGCGGACCGGGGAGCTGTTTTTT. It codes for CASSITRRTGELFF. J is TRBJ2-2 and V is TRBV27, with D unresolved. V lost 5 bases to trimming and J lost 5 bases, with 12 bases between them. The CDR3 consists of 14 residues. Looked up from germline, CDR1 is MNHEY and CDR2 is SMNVEV (reference sequence).

The chain combines TRBV10-3 with TRBJ2-7; 7 positions match TRBD1. Germline assignment: CDR1 ENHRY and CDR2 SYGVKD. The CDR3 length is 16 residues. V was pared by 3 bases and J by 0 bases, with 8 bases of the junction left unmatched. The CDR3 sequence is CAISEYGRDSSYEQYV. CDR3 DNA sequence: TGTGCCATCAGTGAATATGGCCGGGACAGCTCCTACGAGCAGTACGTC.

This chain uses TRBV15 with TRBJ2-5, with 7 nucleotides matching TRBD2. The CDR3 has 15 amino acids. V gave up 0 bases and J gave up 5 bases; unmatched junction bases: 6. Germline loops: CDR1 LNHNV, CDR2 YYDKDF (reference sequence). In DNA form, the CDR3 reads TGTGCCACCAGCAGAGACGGGGGAGGGGCGGAGACCCAGTACTTC. Encoded protein: CATSRDGGGAETQYF. Full variable domain (missing parts from reference TRBV15 and TRBJ2-5): DAMVIQNPRYQVTQFGKPVTLSCSQTLNHNVMYWYQQKSSQAPKLLFHYYDKDFNNEADTPDNFQSRRPNTSFCFLDIRSPGLGDTAMYLCATSRDGGGAETQYFGPGTRLLVL.

This chain links TRBV7-9 with TRBJ2-7, with a tentative D call TRBD2 (5 bases). The CDR3 is made up of 14 amino acids. Looked up from germline, CDR1 is SEHNR and CDR2 is FQNEAQ (reference sequence). V lost 4 bases, J lost 1 base, and 11 bases lay in between. The DNA of the CDR3 is TGTGCCAGCAGCTCCCCCCGGGATTCCTACGAGCAGTACTTC. Its translation: CASSSPRDSYEQYF.

The CDR3, as DNA: TGTGCCAGCAGTCTCTACCGGACAGGAGGAGAGACCCAGTACTTC. This gives the protein CASSLYRTGGETQYF. The J gene is TRBJ2-5, the V gene TRBV28; 7 bases are shared with TRBD1. The CDR3 spans 15 residues. With 5 bases clipped from V and 4 bases from J, the junction kept 10 bases outside the gene matches. Germline-derived CDR1 and CDR2 are MDHEN and SYDVKM.

This sequence joins TRBV6-6 and TRBJ1-3, with D maybe TRBD1 (5 bases). Germline V lookup: CDR1 MNHNY, CDR2 SVGAGI (reference sequence). The V end lost 2 bases, the J end lost 0 bases, and 8 bases lay between the germline ends. The CDR3 consists of 15 residues. The chain's CDR3 is CASSYLDNSGNTIYF. In DNA form, the CDR3 reads TGTGCCAGCAGTTACCTGGACAACTCTGGAAACACCATATATTTT.

This sequence joins TRBV5-5 and TRBJ1-5; TRBD1 agrees at 7 bases. This CDR3 contains 15 residues. Losses at the gene ends were 5 bases for V and 4 bases for J; bases not matched to a gene: 9. CDR1 is SGHKS, CDR2 YYEKEE, per germline (reference sequence). The CDR3 region is CASSSGGVGNQPQHF. Here the CDR3 DNA reads TGTGCCAGCAGTTCAGGGGGAGTTGGAAATCAGCCCCAGCATTTT.

The chain has TRBV28 and TRBJ2-1; the D gene is possibly TRBD1 (5 bases). The length of the CDR3 is 15 residues. V shed 0 bases and J shed 1 base, with 7 bases lying between them. Germline CDR1 and CDR2: MDHEN and SYDVKM. CDR3 protein: CASSLWGLSYNEQFF. The CDR3 region has the DNA TGTGCCAGCAGTTTATGGGGGCTGTCCTACAATGAGCAGTTCTTC.

V usage is TRBV15 and J usage is TRBJ2-3, with D possibly matching TRBD2 (5 bases). The germline gives CDR1 LNHNV, CDR2 YYDKDF (reference sequence). The V end lost 6 bases, the J end lost 4 bases, and 14 bases lay between the germline ends. The CDR3 consists of 14 residues. CDR3 nucleotide sequence: TGTGCCACCAGGTTGGGAGTGGCATCAGATACGCAGTATTTT. This gives the protein CATRLGVASDTQYF.

The chain links TRBV7-9 to TRBJ2-7, with no clear D. The CDR3 is 12 amino acids. Looked up from germline, CDR1 is SEHNR and CDR2 is FQNEAQ (reference sequence). V lost 1 base, J lost 3 bases, and 4 bases lay in between. The CDR3 coding sequence is TGTGCCAGCAGCTTAGATGACTACGAGCAGTACGTC. This encodes CASSLDDYEQYV.

This chain links TRBV5-1 with TRBJ2-6, with a weak D call TRBD2 (7 bases). The germline gives CDR1 SGHRS, CDR2 YFSETQ. The CDR3 has 20 amino acids. The V and J ends lost 0 bases and 0 bases respectively, with 19 bases between them. CDR3 DNA: TGCGCCAGCAGCTTGGTGGGGGGGGGCCAGGCACTCTCTGGGGCCAACGTCCTGACTTTC. This gives the protein CASSLVGGGQALSGANVLTF.

This sequence joins TRBV18 and TRBJ1-1, with D possibly matching TRBD1 (6 bases). V was shortened by 6 bases and J by 1 base, with 9 bases between the two germline ends. This CDR3 has 13 residues. Germline assignment: CDR1 KGHSH and CDR2 LQKENI. CDR3 region: CASSTDRNTEAFF. The CDR3 DNA is TGTGCCAGCTCTACGGACAGGAACACTGAAGCTTTCTTT. Filled out from reference TRBV18 and TRBJ1-1, the complete variable domain reads NAGVMQNPRHLVRRRGQEARLRCSPMKGHSHVYWYRQLPEEGLKFMVYLQKENIIDESGMPKERFSAEFPKEGPSILRIQQVVRGDSAAYFCASSTDRNTEAFFGQGTRLTVV.

The V and J genes are TRBV2 and TRBJ2-6; TRBD1 matches 10 bases. The CDR3 spans 20 residues. CDR1 is SNHLY and CDR2 is FYNNEI in the germline V gene. The V and J ends lost 2 bases and 1 base, in that order; junction bases with no gene match: 11. The CDR3, as DNA: TGTGCCAGCAGTGAACCCAGATCCGGGACAGGGGATTCTGGGGCCAACGTCCTGACTTTC. Protein sequence: CASSEPRSGTGDSGANVLTF.

V gene TRBV6-5 combines with J gene TRBJ1-2; TRBD1 matches at 9 bases. With 4 bases clipped from V and 5 bases from J, the junction kept 11 bases outside the gene matches. Germline-derived CDR1 and CDR2 are MNHEY and SVGAGI. The CDR3 has 16 residues. The CDR3 loop is CASSSGQGKDKYGYTF. The CDR3 nucleotides are TGTGCCAGCAGTTCTGGACAGGGGAAGGACAAGTATGGCTACACCTTC.

The CDR3 here is CASSPKRGASTNEQFF. The CDR3 nucleotides are TGTGCCAGCAGCCCAAAGCGGGGGGCATCTACAAATGAGCAGTTCTTC. The V call is TRBV9, the J call TRBJ2-1, with TRBD2 matching 9 bases. V gave up 4 bases and J gave up 7 bases; unmatched junction bases: 12. CDR3 length: 16 amino acids. Germline CDR1 SGDLS, CDR2 YYNGEE.

The chain joins TRBV5-1 to TRBJ1-1, with D perhaps TRBD1 (6 bases). CDR1 and CDR2 from the germline V gene are SGHRS and YFSETQ. The CDR3 loop spans 13 amino acids. V was pared by 2 bases and J by 4 bases, with 9 bases between. This CDR3 is CASSLRGGTEAFF. The CDR3 nucleotides read TGCGCCAGCAGCTTAAGGGGGGGCACTGAAGCTTTCTTT. Combining the CDR3 with reference TRBV5-1 and TRBJ1-1 gives the whole variable domain KAGVTQTPRYLIKTRGQQVTLSCSPISGHRSVSWYQQTPGQGLQFLFEYFSETQRNKGNFPGRFSGRQFSNSRSEMNVSTLELGDSALYLCASSLRGGTEAFFGQGTRLTVV.

V and J are TRBV6-1 and TRBJ1-2; D unclear. Germline values: CDR1 MNHNS, CDR2 SASEGT. Trimming shortened V by 1 base and J by 1 base, and 7 bases separated the two germline ends. The CDR3 is 14 residues long. CDR3 DNA: TGTGCCAGCAGTGAAGAGGAGATTAACTATGGCTACACCTTC. Protein product: CASSEEEINYGYTF.

J is TRBJ2-3 and V is TRBV5-1; 7 bases align to TRBD2. V shed 0 bases, J shed 5 bases, and the junction held 3 bases outside the gene matches. The CDR3 is 14 residues long. Germline CDR1 reads SGHRS; CDR2 reads YFSETQ. CDR3 amino acids: CASSLELAVDTQYF. The CDR3, as DNA: TGCGCCAGCAGCTTGGAGCTAGCGGTAGATACGCAGTATTTT. The variable domain in full, completed from reference TRBV5-1 and TRBJ2-3, reads KAGVTQTPRYLIKTRGQQVTLSCSPISGHRSVSWYQQTPGQGLQFLFEYFSETQRNKGNFPGRFSGRQFSNSRSEMNVSTLELGDSALYLCASSLELAVDTQYFGPGTRLTVL.

The gene calls are TRBV6-1 and TRBJ1-2; 9 positions match TRBD1. Germline V gene data show CDR1 as MNHNS and CDR2 as SASEGT. The CDR3 consists of 15 residues. J lost 4 bases, V lost 3 bases, and 6 bases had no gene match. DNA of the CDR3: TGTGCCAGCAGTGAGCTCCGGACAGGGGCCTATGGCTACACCTTC. It translates to CASSELRTGAYGYTF.

CDR3 amino acids: CASRYRGAYEQYV. Written as DNA, the CDR3 is TGTGCCAGCAGGTACAGGGGGGCCTACGAGCAGTACGTC. The V call is TRBV28, the J call TRBJ2-7; 8 nucleotides agree with TRBD1. With 6 bases clipped from V and 2 bases from J, the junction kept 3 bases outside the gene matches. The germline V gene has CDR1 MDHEN and CDR2 SYDVKM. The CDR3 sequence is 13 residues long.

The chain recombines TRBV25-1 with TRBJ2-1; TRBD2 matches 11 bases. CDR3 length: 18 residues. V shed 1 base, J shed 4 bases, and the junction held 9 bases outside the gene matches. Germline CDR1 is MGHDK and CDR2 is SYGVNS. The CDR3: CASSEWPTPSGRYNEQFF. Here the CDR3 DNA reads TGTGCCAGCAGTGAATGGCCCACTCCTAGCGGGAGGTACAATGAGCAGTTCTTC. Together with reference TRBV25-1 and TRBJ2-1, the CDR3 gives the full variable domain: EADIYQTPRYLVIGTGKKITLECSQTMGHDKMYWYQQDPGMELHLIHYSYGVNSTEKGDLSSESTVSRIRTEHFPLTLESARPSHTSQYLCASSEWPTPSGRYNEQFFGPGTRLTVL.

The chain is built from TRBV27 and TRBJ1-1; D not resolved. CDR1 MNHEY and CDR2 SMNVEV come from the germline V gene (reference sequence). CDR3 length equals 11 residues. Trimming stripped 5 bases from V and 6 bases from J, with 7 bases between. CDR3 nucleotide sequence: TGTGCCAGCAGTGGCAGCGCTGAAGCTTTCTTT. Protein product: CASSGSAEAFF.

The gene calls are TRBV5-4 and TRBJ2-3; 8 bases fit TRBD2. This CDR3 has 18 residues. The germline gives CDR1 SGHNT, CDR2 YYREEE (reference sequence). The J segment lost 4 bases and the V segment lost 0 bases, leaving 13 bases of the junction unmatched. The CDR3 loop is CASSLVSAGGRVSDTQYF. DNA of the CDR3: TGTGCCAGCAGCTTGGTATCGGCGGGAGGTAGGGTTTCAGATACGCAGTATTTT.

This chain connects TRBV5-6 to TRBJ2-5; 7 nucleotides match TRBD2. J was trimmed by 1 base and V by 4 bases; bases with no gene match: 13. This CDR3 has 17 residues. Germline CDR1 is SGHDT and CDR2 is YYEEEE. This CDR3 is CASSGGGAGPRQETQYF. CDR3 nucleotides: TGTGCCAGCAGCGGAGGTGGAGCGGGGCCCCGCCAAGAGACCCAGTACTTC.

CDR3 DNA: TGTGCCAGCAAGGGCGGGCGCTACGAGCAGTACGTC. It encodes CASKGGRYEQYV. The chain employs TRBV2 and TRBJ2-7, with D perhaps TRBD2 (5 bases). This CDR3 is 12 amino acids long. Looked up from germline, CDR1 is SNHLY and CDR2 is FYNNEI. V shed 7 bases and J shed 3 bases, with 10 bases lying between them.

This chain links TRBV5-4 with TRBJ2-3, with 10 positions matching TRBD2. Per the germline V gene, CDR1 is SGHNT and CDR2 is YYREEE (reference sequence). CDR3 length: 15 residues. V shed 5 bases and J 5 bases; nucleotides not matched to a gene: 8. This CDR3 reads CASRIGTSVGDTQYF. As DNA, the CDR3 is TGTGCCAGCAGGATAGGGACTAGCGTAGGAGATACGCAGTATTTT.

The chain carries TRBV10-1 and TRBJ2-7, with 8 bases fitting TRBD2. J gave up 6 bases and V 2 bases, and 12 bases lay outside the gene matches. CDR3 size: 16 residues. The V gene's germline CDR1 is WNHNN and CDR2 SYGVQD (reference sequence). The CDR3 DNA follows: TGCGCCAGCAGTGAGAAGGTGGCTAGCGGGCCGCTCGAGCAGTACTTC. This codes for CASSEKVASGPLEQYF.